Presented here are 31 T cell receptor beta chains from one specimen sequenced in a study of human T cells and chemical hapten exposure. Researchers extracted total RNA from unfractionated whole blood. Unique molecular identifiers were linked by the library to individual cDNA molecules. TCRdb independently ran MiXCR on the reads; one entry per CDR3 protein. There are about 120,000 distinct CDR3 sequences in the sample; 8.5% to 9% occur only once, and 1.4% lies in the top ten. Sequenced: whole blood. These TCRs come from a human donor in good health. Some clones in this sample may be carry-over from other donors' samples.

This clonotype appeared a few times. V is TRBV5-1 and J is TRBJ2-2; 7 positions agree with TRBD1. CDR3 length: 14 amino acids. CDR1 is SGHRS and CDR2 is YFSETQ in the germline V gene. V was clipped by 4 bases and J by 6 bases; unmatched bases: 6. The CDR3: CASSGKQGSGELFF. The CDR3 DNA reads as TGCGCCAGCAGCGGGAAACAGGGGTCCGGGGAGCTGTTTTTT.

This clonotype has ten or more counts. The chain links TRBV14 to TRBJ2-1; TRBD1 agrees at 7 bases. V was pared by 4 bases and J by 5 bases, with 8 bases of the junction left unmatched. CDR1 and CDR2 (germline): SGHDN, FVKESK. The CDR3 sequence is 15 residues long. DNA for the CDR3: TGTGCCAGCAGCCCGTGGACAGGAACTAACAATGAGCAGTTCTTC. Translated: CASSPWTGTNNEQFF.

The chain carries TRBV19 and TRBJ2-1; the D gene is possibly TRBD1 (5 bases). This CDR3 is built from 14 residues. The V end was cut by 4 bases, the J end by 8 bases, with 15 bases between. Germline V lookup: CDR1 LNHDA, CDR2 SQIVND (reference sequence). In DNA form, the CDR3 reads TGTGCCAGTAGTAAGCAGGGCCCGGCCTATGAGCAGTTCTTC. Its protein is CASSKQGPAYEQFF.

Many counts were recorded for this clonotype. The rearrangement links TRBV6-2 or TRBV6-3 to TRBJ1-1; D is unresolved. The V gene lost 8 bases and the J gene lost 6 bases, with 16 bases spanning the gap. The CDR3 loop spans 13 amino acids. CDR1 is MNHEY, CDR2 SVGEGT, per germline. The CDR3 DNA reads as TGTGCCAGCCTGCGTGAAGGGTGGTCTGAAGCTTTCTTT. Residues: CASLREGWSEAFF.

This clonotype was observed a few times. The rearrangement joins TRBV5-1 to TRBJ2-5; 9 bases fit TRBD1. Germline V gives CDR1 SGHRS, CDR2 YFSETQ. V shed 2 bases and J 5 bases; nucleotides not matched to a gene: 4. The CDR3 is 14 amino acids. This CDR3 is CASSFGQGLETQYF. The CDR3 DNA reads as TGCGCCAGCAGCTTTGGACAGGGGCTGGAGACCCAGTACTTC.

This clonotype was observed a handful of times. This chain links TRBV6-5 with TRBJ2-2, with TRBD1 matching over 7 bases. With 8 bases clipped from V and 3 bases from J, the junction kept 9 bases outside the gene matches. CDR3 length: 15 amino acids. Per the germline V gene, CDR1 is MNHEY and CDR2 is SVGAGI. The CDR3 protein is CASSPGQSDTGELFF. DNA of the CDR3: TGTGCCAGCTCTCCGGGACAGAGTGACACCGGGGAGCTGTTTTTT.

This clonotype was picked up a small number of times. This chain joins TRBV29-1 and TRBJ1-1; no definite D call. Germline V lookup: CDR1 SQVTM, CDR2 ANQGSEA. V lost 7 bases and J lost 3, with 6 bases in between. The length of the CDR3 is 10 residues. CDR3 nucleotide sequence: TGCAGCGGTGTCTACACTGAAGCTTTCTTT. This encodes CSGVYTEAFF. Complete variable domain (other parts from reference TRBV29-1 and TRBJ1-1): SAVISQKPSRDICQRGTSLTIQCQVDSQVTMMFWYRQQPGQSLTLIATANQGSEATYESGFVIDKFPISRPNLTFSTLTVSNMSPEDSSIYLCSGVYTEAFFGQGTRLTVV.

This CDR3 is CASSLAGQGGGGYTF. In DNA form, the CDR3 reads TGTGCCAGCAGCTTGGCCGGACAGGGAGGTGGTGGCTACACCTTC. The V gene is TRBV5-4, the J gene TRBJ1-2; TRBD1 matches 8 bases. The CDR3 sequence is 15 residues long. Germline-derived CDR1 and CDR2 are SGHNT and YYREEE (reference sequence). V lost 0 bases, J lost 7 bases, and 8 bases stayed unmatched.

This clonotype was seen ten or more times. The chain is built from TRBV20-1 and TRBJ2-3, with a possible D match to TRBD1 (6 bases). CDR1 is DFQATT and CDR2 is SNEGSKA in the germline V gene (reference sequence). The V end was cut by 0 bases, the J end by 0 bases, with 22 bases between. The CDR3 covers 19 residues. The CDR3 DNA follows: TGCAGTGCTAGAGATGCGCGGGTCTCTCAGGGGAGCAGCACAGATACGCAGTATTTT. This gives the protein CSARDARVSQGSSTDTQYF.

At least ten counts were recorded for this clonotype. The DNA of the CDR3 is TGCAGCGTTGACGGACAGGGTAGGTCCTACAATGAGCAGTTCTTC. It yields the protein CSVDGQGRSYNEQFF. The genes are TRBV29-1 and TRBJ2-1, with 8 bases fitting TRBD1. The germline V gene encodes CDR1 SQVTM and CDR2 ANQGSEA. With V trimmed by 3 bases and J by 1 base, 5 bases remained unmatched. The CDR3 is 15 residues long.

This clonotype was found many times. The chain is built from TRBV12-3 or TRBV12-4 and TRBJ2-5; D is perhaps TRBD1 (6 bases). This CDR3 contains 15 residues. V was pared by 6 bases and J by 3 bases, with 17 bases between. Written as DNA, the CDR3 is TGTGCCAGCAGGCTGGGAGTGGGACAAGAAGAGACCCAGTACTTC. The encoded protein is CASRLGVGQEETQYF.

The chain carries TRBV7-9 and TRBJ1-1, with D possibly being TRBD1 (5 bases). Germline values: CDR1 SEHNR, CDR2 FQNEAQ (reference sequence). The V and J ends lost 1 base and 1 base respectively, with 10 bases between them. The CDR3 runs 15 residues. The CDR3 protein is CASSLGGPSNTEAFF. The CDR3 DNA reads TGTGCCAGCAGCTTAGGGGGACCCTCGAACACTGAAGCTTTCTTT.

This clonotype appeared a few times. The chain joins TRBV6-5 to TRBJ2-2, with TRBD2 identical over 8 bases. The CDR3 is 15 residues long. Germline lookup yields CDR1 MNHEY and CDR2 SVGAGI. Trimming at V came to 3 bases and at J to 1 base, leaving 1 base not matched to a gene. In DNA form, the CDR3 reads TGTGCCAGCAGTTATAGCGGGGTGAACACCGGGGAGCTGTTTTTT. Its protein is CASSYSGVNTGELFF.

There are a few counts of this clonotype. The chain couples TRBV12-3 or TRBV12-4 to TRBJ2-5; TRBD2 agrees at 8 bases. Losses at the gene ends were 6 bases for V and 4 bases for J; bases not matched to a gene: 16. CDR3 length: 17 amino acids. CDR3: CASSLPPQRERVETQYF. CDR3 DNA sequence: TGTGCCAGCAGCCTTCCCCCTCAGCGGGAGAGGGTAGAGACCCAGTACTTC.

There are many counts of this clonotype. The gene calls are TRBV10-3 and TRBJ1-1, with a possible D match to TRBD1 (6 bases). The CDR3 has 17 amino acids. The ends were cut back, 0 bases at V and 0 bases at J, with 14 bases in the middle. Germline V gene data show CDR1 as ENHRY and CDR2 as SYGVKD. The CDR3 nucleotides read TGTGCCATCAGTGAGTCCTTTCAGGGGCCTATGAACACTGAAGCTTTCTTT. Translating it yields CAISESFQGPMNTEAFF.

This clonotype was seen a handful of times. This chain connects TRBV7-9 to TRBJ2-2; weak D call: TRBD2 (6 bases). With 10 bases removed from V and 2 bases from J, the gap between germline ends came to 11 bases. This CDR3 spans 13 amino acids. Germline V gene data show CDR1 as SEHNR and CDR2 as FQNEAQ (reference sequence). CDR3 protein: CATGTGNTGELFF. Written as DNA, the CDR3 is TGTGCCACCGGGACTGGCAACACCGGGGAGCTGTTTTTT. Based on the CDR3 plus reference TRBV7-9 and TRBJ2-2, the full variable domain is DTGVSQNPRHKITKRGQNVTFRCDPISEHNRLYWYRQTLGQGPEFLTYFQNEAQLEKSRLLSDRFSAERPKGSFSTLEIQRTEQGDSAMYLCATGTGNTGELFFGEGSRLTVL.

The CDR3 DNA reads as TGTGCCAGCAGAACGCTGGGGACTAATGAAAAACTGTTTTTT. It is translated as CASRTLGTNEKLFF. V usage is TRBV6-1 and J usage is TRBJ1-4; the D is unclear. The CDR3 contains 14 residues. Germline CDR1 reads MNHNS; CDR2 reads SASEGT. Trimming stripped 6 bases from V and 2 bases from J, with 10 bases between.

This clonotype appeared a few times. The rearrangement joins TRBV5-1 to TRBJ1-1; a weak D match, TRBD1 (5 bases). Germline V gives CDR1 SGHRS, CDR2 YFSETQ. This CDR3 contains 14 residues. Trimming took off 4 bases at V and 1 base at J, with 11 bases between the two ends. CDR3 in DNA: TGCGCCAGCAGCACCTCTCAGGGGAACACTGAAGCTTTCTTT. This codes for CASSTSQGNTEAFF.

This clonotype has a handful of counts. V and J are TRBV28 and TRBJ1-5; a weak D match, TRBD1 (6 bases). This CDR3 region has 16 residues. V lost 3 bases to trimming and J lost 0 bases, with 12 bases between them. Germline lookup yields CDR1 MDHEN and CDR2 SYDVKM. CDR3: CASSFGGQYSNQPQHF. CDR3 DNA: TGTGCCAGCAGTTTCGGGGGCCAATATAGCAATCAGCCCCAGCATTTT. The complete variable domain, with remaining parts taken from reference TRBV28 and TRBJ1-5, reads DVKVTQSSRYLVKRTGEKVFLECVQDMDHENMFWYRQDPGLGLRLIYFSYDVKMKEKGDIPEGYSVSREKKERFSLILESASTNQTSMYLCASSFGGQYSNQPQHFGDGTRLSIL.

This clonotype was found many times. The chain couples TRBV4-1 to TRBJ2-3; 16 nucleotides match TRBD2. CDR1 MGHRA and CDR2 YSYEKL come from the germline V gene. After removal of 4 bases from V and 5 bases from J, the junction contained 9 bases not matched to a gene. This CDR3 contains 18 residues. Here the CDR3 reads CASSLPGTSGRAKDTQYF. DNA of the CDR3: TGCGCCAGCAGCCTCCCCGGGACTAGCGGGAGGGCCAAAGATACGCAGTATTTT.

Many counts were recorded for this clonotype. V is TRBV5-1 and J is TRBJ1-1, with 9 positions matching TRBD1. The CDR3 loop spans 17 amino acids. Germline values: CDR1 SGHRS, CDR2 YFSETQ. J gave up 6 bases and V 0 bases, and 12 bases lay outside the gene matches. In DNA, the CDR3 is TGCGCCAGCAGCTTGGGATACCGACAGGGGGACGGGGCTGAAGCTTTCTTT. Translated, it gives CASSLGYRQGDGAEAFF. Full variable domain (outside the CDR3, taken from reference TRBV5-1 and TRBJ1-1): KAGVTQTPRYLIKTRGQQVTLSCSPISGHRSVSWYQQTPGQGLQFLFEYFSETQRNKGNFPGRFSGRQFSNSRSEMNVSTLELGDSALYLCASSLGYRQGDGAEAFFGQGTRLTVV.

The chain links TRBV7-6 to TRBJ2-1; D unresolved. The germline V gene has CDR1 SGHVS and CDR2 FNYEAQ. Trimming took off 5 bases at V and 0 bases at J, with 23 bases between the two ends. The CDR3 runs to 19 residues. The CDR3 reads CASSLHTASRVGSYNEQFF. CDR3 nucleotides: TGTGCCAGCAGCCTTCACACGGCGTCTAGGGTCGGCTCCTACAATGAGCAGTTCTTC.

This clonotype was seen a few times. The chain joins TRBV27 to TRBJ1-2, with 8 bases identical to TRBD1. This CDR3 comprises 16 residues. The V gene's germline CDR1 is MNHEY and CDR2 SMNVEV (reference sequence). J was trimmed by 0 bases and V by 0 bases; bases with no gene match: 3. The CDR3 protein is CASSLSGRGPNYGYTF. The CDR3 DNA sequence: TGTGCCAGCAGTTTATCGGGCAGGGGGCCTAACTATGGCTACACCTTC.

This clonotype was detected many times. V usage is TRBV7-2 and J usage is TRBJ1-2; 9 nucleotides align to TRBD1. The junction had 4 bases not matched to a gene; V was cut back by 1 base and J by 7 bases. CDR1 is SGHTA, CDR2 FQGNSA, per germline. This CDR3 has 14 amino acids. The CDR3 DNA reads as TGTGCCAGCAGCTTAGACGGGGACAGGGTTGGCTACACCTTC. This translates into CASSLDGDRVGYTF.

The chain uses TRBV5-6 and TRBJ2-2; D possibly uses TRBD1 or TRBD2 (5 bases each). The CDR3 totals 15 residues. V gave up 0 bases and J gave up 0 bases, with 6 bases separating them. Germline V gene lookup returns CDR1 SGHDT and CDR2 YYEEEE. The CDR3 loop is CASSLVGANTGELFF. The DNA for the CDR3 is TGTGCCAGCAGCTTGGTGGGGGCGAACACCGGGGAGCTGTTTTTT.

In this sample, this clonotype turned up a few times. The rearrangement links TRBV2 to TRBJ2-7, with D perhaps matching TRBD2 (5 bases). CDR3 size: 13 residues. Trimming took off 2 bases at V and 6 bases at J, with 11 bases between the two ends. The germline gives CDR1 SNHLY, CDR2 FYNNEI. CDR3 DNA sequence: TGTGCCAGCAGTGAAAGGGAGTATAGCGAGCAGTACTTC. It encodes CASSEREYSEQYF.

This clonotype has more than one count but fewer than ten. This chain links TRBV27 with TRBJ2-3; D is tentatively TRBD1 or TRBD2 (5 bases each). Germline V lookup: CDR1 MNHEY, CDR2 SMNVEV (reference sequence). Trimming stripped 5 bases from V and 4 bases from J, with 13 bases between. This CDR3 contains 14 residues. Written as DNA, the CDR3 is TGTGCCAGCAGTGCACTCGGGGCGGCAGATACGCAGTATTTT. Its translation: CASSALGAADTQYF.

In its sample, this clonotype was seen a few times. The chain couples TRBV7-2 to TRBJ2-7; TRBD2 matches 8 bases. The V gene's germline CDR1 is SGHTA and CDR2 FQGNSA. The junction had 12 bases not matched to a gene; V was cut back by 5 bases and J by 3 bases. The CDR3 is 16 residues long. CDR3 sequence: CASSPTSGGDLYEQYF. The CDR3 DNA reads TGTGCCAGCAGCCCGACGTCGGGGGGGGACCTCTACGAGCAGTACTTC. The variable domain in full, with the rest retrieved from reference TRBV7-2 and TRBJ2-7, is GAGVSQSPSNKVTEKGKDVELRCDPISGHTALYWYRQSLGQGLEFLIYFQGNSAPDKSGLPSDRFSAERTGGSVSTLTIQRTQQEDSAVYLCASSPTSGGDLYEQYFGPGTRLTVT.

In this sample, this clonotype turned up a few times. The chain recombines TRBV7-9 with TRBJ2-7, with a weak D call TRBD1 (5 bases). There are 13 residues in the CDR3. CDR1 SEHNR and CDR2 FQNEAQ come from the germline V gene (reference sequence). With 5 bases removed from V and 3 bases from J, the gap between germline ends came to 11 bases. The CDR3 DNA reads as TGTGCCAGCAGCACGACAGAGGACTACGAGCAGTACTTC. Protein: CASSTTEDYEQYF.

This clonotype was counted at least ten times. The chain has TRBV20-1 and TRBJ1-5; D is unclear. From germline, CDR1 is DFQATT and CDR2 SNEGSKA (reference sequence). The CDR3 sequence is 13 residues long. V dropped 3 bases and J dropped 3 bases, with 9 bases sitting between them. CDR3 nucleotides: TGCAGTGCTAGTGGCGGGGTCAATCAGCCCCAGCATTTT. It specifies CSASGGVNQPQHF.

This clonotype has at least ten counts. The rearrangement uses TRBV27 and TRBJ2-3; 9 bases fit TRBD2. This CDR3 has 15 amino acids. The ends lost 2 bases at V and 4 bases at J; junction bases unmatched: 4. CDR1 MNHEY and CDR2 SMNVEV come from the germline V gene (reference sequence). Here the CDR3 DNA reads TGTGCCAGCAGTTTAAATAGCGGGGGCGCAGATACGCAGTATTTT. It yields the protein CASSLNSGGADTQYF.